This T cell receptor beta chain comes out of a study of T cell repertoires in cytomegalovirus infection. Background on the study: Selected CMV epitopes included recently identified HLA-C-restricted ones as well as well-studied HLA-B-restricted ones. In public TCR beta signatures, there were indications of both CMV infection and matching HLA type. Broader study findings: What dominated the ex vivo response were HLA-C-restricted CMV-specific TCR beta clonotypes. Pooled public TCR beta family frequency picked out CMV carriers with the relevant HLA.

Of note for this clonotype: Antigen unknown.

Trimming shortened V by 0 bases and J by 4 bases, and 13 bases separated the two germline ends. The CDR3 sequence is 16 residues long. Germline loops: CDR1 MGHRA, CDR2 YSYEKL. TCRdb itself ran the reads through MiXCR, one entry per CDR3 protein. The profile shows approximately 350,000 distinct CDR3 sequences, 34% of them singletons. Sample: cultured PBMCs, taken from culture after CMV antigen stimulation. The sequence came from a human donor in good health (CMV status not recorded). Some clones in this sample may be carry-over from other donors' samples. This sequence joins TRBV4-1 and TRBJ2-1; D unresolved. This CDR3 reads CASSQESTQTYNEQFF. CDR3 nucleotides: TGCGCCAGCAGCCAAGAATCGACACAAACTTACAATGAGCAGTTCTTC.